One T cell receptor beta chain is described in this entry. Sequencing targeted TCR beta in blood CD8+ and CD4+ T cells. It was healthy donors who served as the controls, matched for age and sex. Isolation of CD8+ and CD4+ T cells was performed negatively, whereas enrichment of TEMRA cells was done by FACS. Random hexamers served to reverse transcribe roughly 0.45 to 1 ug RNA. Amplification of TCR beta CDR3 used immunoSEQ multiplex PCR across 54 Vbeta and 13 Jbeta. From the immunoSEQ multiplex PCR reads, TCRdb called clonotypes with MiXCR, one entry per CDR3 protein. The table has some 130,000 distinct CDR3 sequences, roughly 96% seen once. The data stem from a study of CD8 T cells in Susac syndrome. The CDR3 contains 18 residues. V was trimmed by 7 bases and J by 4 bases, leaving 23 bases between them. Germline V lookup: CDR1 LNHDA, CDR2 SQIVND (reference sequence).

The sample taken for sequencing was CD4+ T cells from PBMCs. The chain carries TRBV19 and TRBJ2-6, with D perhaps being TRBD1 or TRBD2 (5 bases each). The clonotype originates from a human donor in good health. CDR3 bases: TGTGCCAGTACCCCGGGACGGCCCGAGGCGGCCGGGGCCAACGTCCTGACTTTC. Its protein product is CASTPGRPEAAGANVLTF.